The 29 T cell receptor beta chains below come from one sample, sequenced in a study of beta chain features in type 1 diabetes. The investigators reverse transcribed all of the isolated RNA, so they sequenced expressed TCRB transcripts. The protocol was immunoSEQ multiplex PCR, while the TCRdb copy is restricted to in-frame clones and leaves out a portion. The repertoire holds around 430,000 clones, with about 29% as singletons. Sequenced: naive CD4+ T cells from blood. These receptors were taken from a young man in good health.

Comment on this clone: This sample includes further DNA sequences coding for the same CDR3. The genes are TRBV30 and TRBJ2-7; 11 bases fit TRBD1. In germline, CDR1 is GTSNPN, CDR2 SVGIG (reference sequence). The CDR3 is 13 amino acids. Losses at the gene ends were 2 bases for V and 5 bases for J; bases not matched to a gene: 2. In nucleotides, the CDR3 is TGTGCCTGGAGTCGGGACAGGGGGAACGAGCAGTACTTC. Translation: CAWSRDRGNEQYF.

The rearrangement joins TRBV9 to TRBJ2-7; no clear D gene. V was shortened by 3 bases and J by 7 bases, with 8 bases between the two germline ends. Germline V lookup: CDR1 SGDLS, CDR2 YYNGEE. The CDR3 extends over 11 amino acids. Written as DNA, the CDR3 is TGTGCCAGCAGCGCCTTAGGGGAGCAGTACTTC. It yields the protein CASSALGEQYF.

This clone was seen more than once but under ten times. J is TRBJ2-3 and V is TRBV9; 8 nucleotides agree with TRBD1. After removal of 3 bases from V and 2 bases from J, the junction contained 5 bases not matched to a gene. CDR3 length equals 15 residues. Germline-derived CDR1 and CDR2 are SGDLS and YYNGEE. The CDR3, as DNA: TGTGCCAGCAGCGCCGACAGGGGCATCACAGATACGCAGTATTTT. Encoded protein: CASSADRGITDTQYF.

V and J are TRBV5-1 and TRBJ2-2; unclear D gene. CDR3 length equals 15 residues. V shed 2 bases and J shed 0 bases, with 8 bases lying between them. Germline V gene lookup returns CDR1 SGHRS and CDR2 YFSETQ. In DNA form, the CDR3 reads TGCGCCAGCAGCTTTAGCTCTCCGAACACCGGGGAGCTGTTTTTT. Its translation is CASSFSSPNTGELFF.

This chain links TRBV2 with TRBJ2-1, with 8 bases fitting TRBD1. The CDR3 sequence is 14 residues long. CDR1 SNHLY and CDR2 FYNNEI come from the germline V gene. Trimming cost V 6 bases and J 9 bases; bases outside gene matches: 10. In DNA, the CDR3 is TGTGCCAGCAGGACAGGGGCAACTACTGGTGAGCAGTTCTTC. Translating gives CASRTGATTGEQFF. The variable domain in full, completed from reference TRBV2 and TRBJ2-1, reads EPEVTQTPSHQVTQMGQEVILRCVPISNHLYFYWYRQILGQKVEFLVSFYNNEISEKSEIFDDQFSVERPDGSNFTLKIRSTKLEDSAMYFCASRTGATTGEQFFGPGTRLTVL.

The gene calls are TRBV25-1 and TRBJ2-7, with a tentative D call TRBD2 (6 bases). The CDR3 loop spans 15 amino acids. The V gene lost 3 bases and the J gene lost 3 bases, with 15 bases spanning the gap. Germline assignment: CDR1 MGHDK and CDR2 SYGVNS. The CDR3 DNA is TGTGCCAGCAGTGATTTGGAGGGTGTGGGCTACGAGCAGTACTTC. It is translated as CASSDLEGVGYEQYF.

This clone turned up a few times. The chain couples TRBV30 to TRBJ2-4; D is uncertain. Germline assignment: CDR1 GTSNPN and CDR2 SVGIG (reference sequence). CDR3 length: 13 amino acids. The V and J ends lost 8 bases and 2 bases respectively, with 13 bases between them. The CDR3: CALGELSKNIQYF. In DNA, the CDR3 is TGTGCCCTAGGCGAACTATCCAAAAACATTCAGTACTTC.

This clone was seen a handful of times. The rearrangement links TRBV15 to TRBJ2-1; D remains unclear. Germline values: CDR1 LNHNV, CDR2 YYDKDF (reference sequence). The CDR3 is 13 amino acids. Trimming removed 0 bases at V and 15 bases at J, with 15 bases between. The CDR3 bases are TGTGCCACCAGCAGAGAGGGCTACCCAAGGGCGTTCTTC. Translated, it gives CATSREGYPRAFF.

This clone was seen a few times. V and J are TRBV5-1 and TRBJ2-7; 7 bases line up with TRBD1. This CDR3 region has 15 residues. V shed 4 bases, J shed 0 bases, and the junction held 7 bases outside the gene matches. Germline V gene sequence: CDR1 SGHRS, CDR2 YFSETQ. Here the CDR3 reads CASSPTGTASYEQYF. For the CDR3, the DNA is TGCGCCAGCAGCCCAACCGGGACAGCCTCCTACGAGCAGTACTTC.

This chain links TRBV4-2 with TRBJ2-5; D possibly corresponds to TRBD2 (5 bases). The germline gives CDR1 LGHNA, CDR2 YNFKEQ. Trimming pared 1 base from V and 3 bases from J, leaving 15 bases between. The CDR3 extends over 16 amino acids. This CDR3 reads CASSQVRGSGEETQYF. Here the CDR3 DNA reads TGTGCCAGCAGCCAAGTACGAGGGAGCGGTGAAGAGACCCAGTACTTC.

V and J are TRBV7-9 and TRBJ2-1; 7 bases align to TRBD1. CDR3 length: 15 residues. CDR1 and CDR2 (germline): SEHNR, FQNEAQ (reference sequence). Germline trimming cut 6 bases from V and 4 bases from J; bases unmatched to any gene: 9. The CDR3 here is CASRQGQPFYNEQFF. The CDR3, as DNA: TGTGCCAGCAGGCAGGGACAGCCTTTTTACAATGAGCAGTTCTTC.

This clone was counted a few times. V gene TRBV7-8 combines with J gene TRBJ2-1, with D perhaps TRBD2 (6 bases). Germline assignment: CDR1 SGHVS and CDR2 FQNEAQ. Trimming took 5 bases from V and 4 from J, leaving 15 bases between them. The CDR3 has 15 residues. CDR3 coding DNA: TGTGCCAGCAGCCTCCGGGACTTTAAGTACAATGAGCAGTTCTTC. Translating it yields CASSLRDFKYNEQFF.

This clone was seen only a few times. The chain employs TRBV7-9 and TRBJ2-5; 9 nucleotides line up with TRBD2. V gave up 5 bases and J gave up 4 bases; unmatched junction bases: 11. The CDR3 consists of 16 residues. The V gene's germline CDR1 is SEHNR and CDR2 FQNEAQ (reference sequence). In DNA, the CDR3 is TGTGCCAGCAGCCCAGATGGTAGCGGGAGTTCAGAGACCCAGTACTTC. Protein product: CASSPDGSGSSETQYF.

This clone was found a few times. V and J are TRBV29-1 and TRBJ2-3, with D possibly matching TRBD2 (6 bases). The germline V gene encodes CDR1 SQVTM and CDR2 ANQGSEA. This CDR3 is built from 13 residues. V lost 6 bases and J lost 9, with 19 bases in between. The DNA for the CDR3 is TGCAGCGTCCAACCTCTGGAGGGTTGGACGCAGTATTTT. The encoded protein is CSVQPLEGWTQYF.

Note on this clone: Additional DNA sequences in this sample encode the identical CDR3. The rearrangement links TRBV29-1 to TRBJ1-2; perhaps TRBD1 as D (5 bases). Trimming cost V 7 bases and J 3 bases, with 9 bases left between them. The CDR3 runs 11 residues. CDR1 SQVTM and CDR2 ANQGSEA come from the germline V gene. The chain's CDR3 is CSAGTDYGYTF. In DNA, the CDR3 is TGCAGCGCCGGGACGGACTATGGCTACACCTTC.

This clone has only a few counts. The chain couples TRBV15 to TRBJ2-1; TRBD2 aligns across 12 bases. CDR3 length equals 18 residues. V lost 8 bases to trimming and J lost 9 bases; unmatched junction nucleotides: 20. The V gene's germline CDR1 is LNHNV and CDR2 YYDKDF (reference sequence). The CDR3 nucleotides read TGTGCCACCGCGGGGCCCCGGGCTAGCGGGAGGGCTGAGGGTGAGCAGTTCTTC. Its translation is CATAGPRASGRAEGEQFF.

This clone was found a few times. Additional DNA sequences in this sample encode the identical CDR3. J is TRBJ2-5 and V is TRBV18, with 7 bases lining up with TRBD1. Looked up from germline, CDR1 is KGHSH and CDR2 is LQKENI. V lost 4 bases and J lost 5; bases outside the gene matches: 4. The CDR3 runs 13 residues. The DNA of the CDR3 is TGTGCCAGCTCACGACAGGGAGAGGAGACCCAGTACTTC. Translation: CASSRQGEETQYF.

The sample holds a few counts of this clone. The chain carries TRBV5-6 and TRBJ2-1; D gene uncertain. Germline V gene sequence: CDR1 SGHDT, CDR2 YYEEEE. CDR3 size: 12 residues. Trimming cost V 6 bases and J 4 bases, with 8 bases left between them. In nucleotides, the CDR3 is TGTGCCAGCAATCGCCAGTACAATGAGCAGTTCTTC. It is translated as CASNRQYNEQFF.

V usage is TRBV28 and J usage is TRBJ2-7; 9 positions match TRBD2. Germline V gene data show CDR1 as MDHEN and CDR2 as SYDVKM. J was trimmed by 5 bases and V by 4 bases; bases with no gene match: 9. CDR3 length: 15 amino acids. CDR3 coding DNA: TGTGCCAGCAGTTCCCCCCACGGCGGGAGGGACGAGCAGTACTTC. Translating it yields CASSSPHGGRDEQYF.

This clone was picked up a small number of times. The genes are TRBV4-2 and TRBJ2-5, with TRBD2 identical over 9 bases. CDR1 is LGHNA and CDR2 is YNFKEQ in the germline V gene. J lost 4 bases, V lost 2 bases, and 5 bases had no gene match. The CDR3 runs 15 residues. The CDR3 protein is CASSQSRGRAETQYF. The CDR3 nucleotides are TGTGCCAGCAGCCAATCTCGCGGGAGGGCAGAGACCCAGTACTTC.

A single count supports this clone. The chain is built from TRBV5-4 and TRBJ1-2; D not certain. Germline V gene data show CDR1 as SGHNT and CDR2 as YYREEE (reference sequence). This CDR3 is built from 13 residues. V was pared by 0 bases and J by 7 bases, with 10 bases between. CDR3 sequence: CASSLAGMGGYTF. CDR3 bases: TGTGCCAGCAGCTTGGCTGGGATGGGTGGCTACACCTTC.

V usage is TRBV14 and J usage is TRBJ2-7; D might be TRBD2 (5 bases). With 1 base removed from V and 3 bases from J, the gap between germline ends came to 7 bases. Germline values: CDR1 SGHDN, CDR2 FVKESK. The CDR3 contains 13 residues. The CDR3 sequence: CASSQGLLYEQYF. Written as DNA, the CDR3 is TGTGCCAGCAGCCAAGGACTACTCTACGAGCAGTACTTC.

The chain recombines TRBV19 with TRBJ2-7; 11 positions agree with TRBD2. The V gene end was trimmed by 4 bases and the J gene end by 2 bases; junction bases not matched to a gene: 4. Germline CDR1 and CDR2: LNHDA and SQIVND (reference sequence). This CDR3 spans 15 amino acids. CDR3 in amino acids: CASSTGTSGPYEQYF. The CDR3 nucleotides are TGTGCCAGTAGTACCGGGACTAGCGGACCCTACGAGCAGTACTTC.

This clone was counted only a few times. The chain carries TRBV14 and TRBJ2-1; D is perhaps TRBD1 or TRBD2 (5 bases each). The germline V and J ends were trimmed by 4 bases and 4 bases, with 17 bases remaining between them. Germline-derived CDR1 and CDR2 are SGHDN and FVKESK. The CDR3 totals 16 residues. The CDR3 DNA reads as TGTGCCAGCAGCCCCCAGGGAGCGGCGAGATACAATGAGCAGTTCTTC. Protein sequence: CASSPQGAARYNEQFF.

This chain joins TRBV7-9 and TRBJ2-2; the match to TRBD1 covers 7 bases. V dropped 6 bases and J dropped 3; count of bases not matched to a gene: 4. Germline-derived CDR1 and CDR2 are SEHNR and FQNEAQ (reference sequence). The CDR3 runs to 14 residues. In DNA, the CDR3 is TGTGCCAGCAGATCGGGACAGTACACCGGGGAGCTGTTTTTT. Amino acids: CASRSGQYTGELFF.

This chain links TRBV7-2 with TRBJ2-7, with unresolved D. V was pared by 5 bases and J by 3 bases, with 14 bases between. The germline CDR1 and CDR2 sequences are SGHTA and FQGNSA. This CDR3 contains 14 residues. The CDR3 nucleotides are TGTGCCAGCAGCACCCCGGCCCGCTACTACGAGCAGTACTTC. Amino acids: CASSTPARYYEQYF.

V and J are TRBV30 and TRBJ2-7; maybe TRBD1 (6 bases). V was clipped by 3 bases and J by 4 bases, with 16 bases between them. Germline-derived CDR1 and CDR2 are GTSNPN and SVGIG (reference sequence). CDR3 length: 14 residues. CDR3 nucleotide sequence: TGTGCCTGGAGCAAAACCAGGGGAGCGTACGAGCAGTACTTC. This sequence encodes CAWSKTRGAYEQYF.

V gene TRBV29-1 combines with J gene TRBJ2-4; 11 nucleotides agree with TRBD2. V lost 4 bases, J lost 9 bases, and 5 bases stayed unmatched. From germline, CDR1 is SQVTM and CDR2 ANQGSEA. The CDR3 runs to 13 residues. Written as DNA, the CDR3 is TGCAGCGTTGCGGGACTAGCGGTGGGCATTCAGTACTTC. Residues: CSVAGLAVGIQYF.

A remark on this clone: It is unclear where the CDR3 begins or ends on the DNA, so no DNA is shown, and the CDR3 is as TCRdb lists it. The sample holds other DNA sequences that translate to the same CDR3. The chain links TRBV30 to TRBJ2-2; the D call of TRBD2 is as the table states it, not checked on the DNA. The CDR3 has 13 residues if both end residues are counted. Germline-derived CDR1 and CDR2 are GTSNPN and SVGIG (reference sequence). This chain's CDR3 is CAWSVRRAGELFF.